This is a list of T cell receptor beta chains from one sample in a study of cytomegalovirus exposure and HLA in healthy donors. Libraries were prepared by immunoSEQ multiplex PCR; TCRdb keeps only in-frame clonotypes and omits some of them. The data contain around 190,000 clones, around 86% of them singletons. Sequencing input: PBMCs. These receptors came from a woman aged 18-29 years in good health and CMV-seronegative. The CDR3 runs from the conserved cysteine through the conserved F or W. D genes are given only for firm matches. Rows may omit the clone size; those that give it use once, few, many or a size class.

V	J	size	D	DNA	CDR3
TRBV5-1	TRBJ2-3	-	-	TGCGCCAGCACCTCTGGAACGGGGGATGCAGATACGCAGTATTTT	CASTSGTGDADTQYF
TRBV5-6	TRBJ1-1	-	-	TGTGCCAGCAGCCAACAGGCGCCGAACACTGAAGCTTTCTTT	CASSQQAPNTEAFF
TRBV7-8	TRBJ1-2	-	-	TGTGCCAGCAGCTTAAGGGAGACCTATGGCTACACCTTC	CASSLRETYGYTF
TRBV6-5	TRBJ2-2	-	TRBD2	TGTGCCAGCTATCGGGGGGGTAACACCGGGGAGCTGTTTTTT	CASYRGGNTGELFF
TRBV9	TRBJ1-2	-	TRBD1	TGTGCCAGCAGCGTAGGACAGGGTGATGGCTACACCTTC	CASSVGQGDGYTF
TRBV5-5	TRBJ2-7	-	-	TGTGCCAGCAGCCAGGAACGACGGTCCTACGAGCAGTACTTC	CASSQERRSYEQYF
TRBV19	TRBJ2-5	-	-	TGTGCCAGTAGTATAGTCGGGTGGGGGGATATGGAGACCCAGTACTTC	CASSIVGWGDMETQYF
TRBV2	TRBJ1-2	few	-	TGTGCCAGCAGTACCGAATTCCTACGTAACTATGGCTACACCTTC	CASSTEFLRNYGYTF
TRBV18	TRBJ1-2	-	TRBD1	TGTGCCAGCTCAGCTGCCGGGACAGGGGGATACTATGGCTACACCTTC	CASSAAGTGGYYGYTF
TRBV7-8	TRBJ2-7	-	-	TGTGCCAGCAGCTTACGGTCAAGGGGGAAGGAGCAGTACTTC	CASSLRSRGKEQYF
TRBV14	TRBJ2-7	-	TRBD1	TGTGCCAGCAGCCGACCACTCCGGGACAGAACCTACGAGCAGTACTTC	CASSRPLRDRTYEQYF
TRBV6-5	TRBJ1-4	-	-	TGTGCCAGCAGTTACTTAGCTGAAAAACTGTTTTTT	CASSYLAEKLFF
TRBV12-5	TRBJ2-2	-	-	TGTGCTAGTGGTTTGGTACGGGGTCAAGACACCGGGGAGCTGTTTTTT	CASGLVRGQDTGELFF
TRBV11-3	TRBJ2-3	-	TRBD1	TGTGCCAGCAGCTTAGAGAAGATGGGACAGAAAACAGATACGCAGTATTTT	CASSLEKMGQKTDTQYF
TRBV5-1	TRBJ2-1	-	TRBD2	TGCGCCAGCAGCAGTAGCGGGAGCTCCTACAATGAGCAGTTCTTC	CASSSSGSSYNEQFF
TRBV11-2	TRBJ1-4	-	-	TGTGCCAGCAGCTCTACAGAATTCTTTAATGAAAAACTGTTTTTT	CASSSTEFFNEKLFF
TRBV5-1	TRBJ1-1	-	TRBD1	TGCGCCAGCAGCTTGATAGGACAGGAGGCTTTCTTT	CASSLIGQEAFF
TRBV27	TRBJ1-1	-	-	TGTGCCAGCAGTTTAAGCAGGGAGGTTGAAGCTTTCTTT	CASSLSREVEAFF
TRBV7-9	TRBJ1-5	-	TRBD1	TGTGCCAGCAGCTCGGGACAGGGGGCATATCAGCCCCAGCATTTT	CASSSGQGAYQPQHF
TRBV5-1	TRBJ2-1	-	TRBD1	TGCGCCAGCAGCTTATCGGGACAGGGGACCACCAATGAGCAGTTCTTC	CASSLSGQGTTNEQFF
TRBV29-1	TRBJ1-1	-	-	TGCAGCGACGGGGGAATGGGGAACACTGAAGCTTTCTTT	CSDGGMGNTEAFF
TRBV30	TRBJ1-1	-	TRBD1	TGTGCCTGGAGTCCAACCCAGGGGGCCACTGAAGCTTTCTTT	CAWSPTQGATEAFF
TRBV5-5	TRBJ2-2	-	TRBD2	TGTGCCAGCAGCGGAGGACTAGCGGGAGGGCCCGGGGAGCTGTTTTTT	CASSGGLAGGPGELFF
TRBV19	TRBJ2-6	-	-	TGTGCCAGTAGTGGAAGCAGGCTACCCTCTGGGGCCAACGTCCTGACTTTC	CASSGSRLPSGANVLTF
TRBV6-5	TRBJ2-2	-	-	TGTGCCAGCAGTTCACTATCGGGACAGAACACCGGGGAGCTGTTTTTT	CASSSLSGQNTGELFF
TRBV19	TRBJ1-5	-	TRBD1	TGTGCCAGTAGTATGGGGGGACAGGACTACACCAATCAGCCCCAGCATTTT	CASSMGGQDYTNQPQHF
TRBV18	TRBJ2-7	-	TRBD2	TGTGCCAGCTCACCACGGCCGGCCGGCCCGGGACTAGCGGGAAAAAGGTACGAGCAGTACTTC	CASSPRPAGPGLAGKRYEQYF
TRBV11-1	TRBJ1-1	-	TRBD1	TGTGCCAGCAGCACGGACAGGGTCACTGAAGCTTTCTTT	CASSTDRVTEAFF
TRBV29-1	TRBJ2-5	-	-	TGCAGCGTTGGTCGCAGCGCAGGGGAGACCCAGTACTTC	CSVGRSAGETQYF
TRBV2	TRBJ1-1	-	-	TGTGCCAGCAGTGAAGAAGCGAACACTGAAGCTTTCTTT	CASSEEANTEAFF
TRBV4-1	TRBJ2-7	-	TRBD2	TGCGCCAGCAGTTACAGTCGGGGGACTAGCGGGGGCGCCTACGAGCAGTACTTC	CASSYSRGTSGGAYEQYF
TRBV19	TRBJ1-1	-	-	TGTGCCAGTAGTATAGGGGGCGGCACTGAAGCTTTCTTT	CASSIGGGTEAFF
TRBV11-2	TRBJ1-2	-	-	TGTGCCAGCAGCCTCAGGGAAAGCGGGTGGAGCTACACCTTC	CASSLRESGWSYTF
TRBV7-2	TRBJ2-3	-	TRBD2	TGTGCCAGCAGCTTAGGGCTTGGGGGGGGGATTGTGGATACGCAGTATTTT	CASSLGLGGGIVDTQYF
TRBV10-2	TRBJ2-5	once	TRBD2	TGCGCCAGCAGAGAACTAGCGGCGATAGAGACCCAGTACTTC	CASRELAAIETQYF
TRBV5-1	TRBJ1-5	-	-	TGCGCCAGCAGAGTCACAGACAATCAGCCCCAGCATTTT	CASRVTDNQPQHF
TRBV25-1	TRBJ1-2	-	-	TGTGCCACACTAGCGGGCGTCGGCTATGGCTACACCTTC	CATLAGVGYGYTF
TRBV29-1	TRBJ1-2	once	-	TGCAGCGTTGAAGACCGGTATTACTATGGCTACACCTTC	CSVEDRYYYGYTF
TRBV7-3	TRBJ1-1	-	-	TGTGCCAGCAGCCCCGGGACATCGGATCTAGCTTTCTTT	CASSPGTSDLAFF
TRBV27	TRBJ1-2	-	TRBD1	TGTGCCAGCAGTTCCCTCGGACAGGTAGCTAACTATGGCTACACCTTC	CASSSLGQVANYGYTF
TRBV5-1	TRBJ2-3	-	-	TGCGCCAGCAGCCCTGCCGGGGCAGATACGCAGTATTTT	CASSPAGADTQYF
TRBV13	TRBJ2-2	-	-	TGTGCCAGCAGCTTAAGCTACACCGGGGAGCTGTTTTTT	CASSLSYTGELFF
TRBV19	TRBJ2-7	once	-	TGTGCCAGTAGTGTCGACAGGACTGACTCCTACGAGCAGTACTTC	CASSVDRTDSYEQYF
TRBV9	TRBJ1-1	-	-	TGTGCCAGCAGCGTATCGGGGAATCCGGCTGAAGCTTTCTTT	CASSVSGNPAEAFF